This entry lists 9 T cell receptor beta chains sequenced from one sample in a study of T cell responses to AZD1222 COVID-19 vaccine. Profiling relied on immunoSEQ multiplex PCR, and the TCRdb table lists in-frame clones only, not all of them. Of over 130,000 clones listed, about 94% were seen once; the top ten hold roughly 4%. Material: peripheral blood, obtained 28 days after the second AZD1222 dose. Receptor source: an adult who received the AZD1222 COVID-19 vaccine.

This chain joins TRBV27 and TRBJ1-6; 8 bases are shared with TRBD1. This CDR3 comprises 14 residues. Germline CDR1 and CDR2: MNHEY and SMNVEV (reference sequence). J was trimmed by 10 bases and V by 6 bases; bases with no gene match: 8. CDR3: CASSPTGGGSPLHF. DNA for the CDR3: TGTGCCAGCAGCCCAACAGGGGGGGGCTCACCCCTCCACTTT.

The rearrangement uses TRBV2 and TRBJ1-6, with TRBD1 matching 7 bases. Unmatched junction bases numbered 2, after V lost 6 bases and J lost 6 bases. The CDR3 runs to 13 residues. The germline gives CDR1 SNHLY, CDR2 FYNNEI. This CDR3 reads CASSRDSNSPLHF. In DNA, the CDR3 is TGTGCCAGCAGCCGGGACAGTAATTCACCCCTCCACTTT.

This clone was recorded only once. The V gene is TRBV27, the J gene TRBJ1-2, with D possibly matching TRBD1 (5 bases). CDR3 length: 14 residues. The V gene lost 3 bases and the J gene lost 9 bases, with 17 bases spanning the gap. Germline CDR1 reads MNHEY; CDR2 reads SMNVEV (reference sequence). The CDR3 DNA is TGTGCCAGCAGTTTGGGAGGGGCCATCGGAAGCTACACCTTC. Translated, it gives CASSLGGAIGSYTF.

V and J are TRBV12-3 or TRBV12-4 and TRBJ2-7; 8 bases agree with TRBD1. This CDR3 is built from 13 residues. J lost 2 bases, V lost 5 bases, and 2 bases had no gene match. The CDR3 loop reads CASSRTGPYEQYF. CDR3 nucleotide sequence: TGTGCCAGCAGTAGGACAGGGCCCTACGAGCAGTACTTC.

The sample holds a few counts of this clone. V and J are TRBV7-9 and TRBJ2-7; D ambiguous. The CDR3 has 12 amino acids. Germline V gene data show CDR1 as SEHNR and CDR2 as FQNEAQ (reference sequence). V lost 1 base, J lost 6 bases, and 7 bases lay in between. The CDR3 here is CASSLEGGEQYF. CDR3 bases: TGTGCCAGCAGCTTAGAGGGCGGCGAGCAGTACTTC.

This clone has only one observation. The genes are TRBV11-1 and TRBJ2-1; 8 positions agree with TRBD1. The germline gives CDR1 SGHAT, CDR2 FQDESV (reference sequence). The J segment lost 9 bases and the V segment lost 3 bases, leaving 13 bases of the junction unmatched. The CDR3 length is 16 residues. The CDR3 bases are TGTGCCAGCAGCTTCGGCAATGGACAGGGCCCGCCTGAGCAGTTCTTC. Its protein product is CASSFGNGQGPPEQFF.

CDR3 coding DNA: TGTGCCAGCAGCCTGACTGCAACTAATGAAAAACTGTTTTTT. As protein: CASSLTATNEKLFF. This chain connects TRBV7-2 to TRBJ1-4; D remains unclear. CDR3 length equals 14 residues. From germline, CDR1 is SGHTA and CDR2 FQGNSA. The V gene lost 5 bases and the J gene lost 0 bases, with 7 bases spanning the gap.

The chain uses TRBV25-1 and TRBJ1-2, with 7 nucleotides matching TRBD1. Trimming at V came to 3 bases and at J to 6 bases, leaving 7 bases not matched to a gene. Germline V lookup: CDR1 MGHDK, CDR2 SYGVNS. The CDR3 extends over 14 amino acids. The CDR3 reads CASSDPGQSDGYTF. Here the CDR3 DNA reads TGTGCCAGCAGTGATCCGGGACAGTCTGATGGCTACACCTTC.

The chain carries TRBV19 and TRBJ1-1, with a weak D call TRBD1 (5 bases). V lost 5 bases and J 1 base, leaving 8 bases between the germline ends. CDR1 and CDR2 (germline): LNHDA, SQIVND (reference sequence). The CDR3 has 13 residues. CDR3 in DNA: TGTGCCAGTAGTGGGGGGAGGAACACTGAAGCTTTCTTT. Translated: CASSGGRNTEAFF.